The present TCR beta chain was sequenced within a study of yellow fever vaccine responses in identical twins (dated by TCRdb to between 2018 and 2020). Regarding the study in general: The study precisely tracked vaccine-responding T cell clones in identical twins.

Counted from cysteine to phenylalanine, this CDR3 has 17 amino acids. Left in the record is the CDR3 DNA by itself, 51 bases read in frame from the first base. V loses 4 bases, J loses 4 bases, and the germline ends lie 21 bases apart. CDR1 and CDR2 are drawn from the germline V gene (reference sequence): SGHAT, FQDESV. Library generation was performed with RT-PCR. Sequencing took place on an Illumina HiSeq 2500. The public reads were run again by TCRdb, first through fastp at Q25 and then through MiXCR, and only productive beta chains were kept. Rows are combined by CDR3 protein, so each entry shows the most common genes and DNA. The sample table holds around 33,000 distinct CDR3 sequences, of which approximately 54% were seen once. The ten largest clones capture 4.5% of the sample. This clonotype was counted a few times. Its antigen target is currently unknown. No base-level quality is on record; no much larger clone is a single base apart.

Study-level results and caveats: According to the authors, the vaccine-induced T cell response in identical twins seemed to be partly convergent and partly specific to each individual.

The chain couples TRBV11-1 to TRBJ2-3; the best D guess is TRBD2, with 5 bases matching. Sequenced material: T cells from blood (PBMCs), unsorted or a sorted subset (not recorded which), taken before or after yellow fever vaccination (not recorded which). The sequence was obtained from a woman under 30 who received the yellow fever vaccine. Donor details come from another sample of the same person, matched by shared clones. The nucleotide sequence is given as TGTGCCAGCAGCTCCCGGGCTGGCGGGTTGAGGCCAGATACGCAGTATTTT. The resulting protein is CASSSRAGGLRPDTQYF.